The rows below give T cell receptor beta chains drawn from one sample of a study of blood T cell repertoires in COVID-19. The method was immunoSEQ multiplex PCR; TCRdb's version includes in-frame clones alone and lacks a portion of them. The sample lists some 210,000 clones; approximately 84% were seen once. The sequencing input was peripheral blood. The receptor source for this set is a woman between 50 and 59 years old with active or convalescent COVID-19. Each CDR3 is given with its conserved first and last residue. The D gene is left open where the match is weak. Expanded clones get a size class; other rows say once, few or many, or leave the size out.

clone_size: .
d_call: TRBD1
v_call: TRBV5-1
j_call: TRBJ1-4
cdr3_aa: CASSLTGDGRGEKLFF
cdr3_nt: TGCGCCAGCAGCTTGACAGGGGACGGACGGGGTGAAAAACTGTTTTTT

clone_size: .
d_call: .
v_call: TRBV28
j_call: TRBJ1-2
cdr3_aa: CASSSQGTYGYTF
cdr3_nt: TGTGCCAGCAGTTCACAGGGTACTTATGGCTACACCTTC

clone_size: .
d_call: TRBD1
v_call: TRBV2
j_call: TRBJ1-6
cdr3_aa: CASRTGVTDNSPLHF
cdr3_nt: TGTGCCAGCAGAACAGGGGTGACCGATAATTCACCCCTCCACTTT

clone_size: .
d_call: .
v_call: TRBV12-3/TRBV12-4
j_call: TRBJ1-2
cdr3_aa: CASSFQGGGYTF
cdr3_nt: TGTGCCAGCAGTTTCCAGGGAGGCGGCTACACCTTC

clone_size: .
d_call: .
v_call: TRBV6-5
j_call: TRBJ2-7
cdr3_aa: CASSPGQYGGEQYF
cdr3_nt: TGTGCCAGCAGCCCCGGACAGTACGGAGGCGAGCAGTACTTC

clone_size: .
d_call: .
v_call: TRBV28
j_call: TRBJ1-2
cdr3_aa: CASRTGRRNYGYTF
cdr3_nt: TGTGCCAGCAGAACAGGACGGCGTAACTATGGCTACACCTTC

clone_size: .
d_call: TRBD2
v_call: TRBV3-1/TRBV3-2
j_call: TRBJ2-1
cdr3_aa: CASSHIPGLAYNEQFF
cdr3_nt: TGTGCCAGCAGCCACATACCGGGACTAGCTTACAATGAGCAGTTCTTC

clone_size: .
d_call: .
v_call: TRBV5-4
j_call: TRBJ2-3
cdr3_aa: CASSLPYPGGRDTQYF
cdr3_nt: TGTGCCAGCAGCTTGCCATATCCGGGGGGCCGAGATACGCAGTATTTT

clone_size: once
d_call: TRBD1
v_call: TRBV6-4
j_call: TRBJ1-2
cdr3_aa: CASSDSGTGANYGYTF
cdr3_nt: TGTGCCAGCAGTGACTCGGGGACAGGAGCTAACTATGGCTACACCTTC

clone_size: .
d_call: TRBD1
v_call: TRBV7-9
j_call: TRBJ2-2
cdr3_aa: CASSPGTGTAGELFF
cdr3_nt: TGTGCCAGCAGCCCCGGGACAGGGACCGCCGGGGAGCTGTTTTTT